The TCR beta chain described here comes from a study of cytomegalovirus exposure and HLA in healthy donors. Trimming took 3 bases from V and 6 from J, leaving 10 bases between them. Per the germline V gene, CDR1 is SGHDT and CDR2 is YYEEEE. This CDR3 has 12 residues. Assay used: immunoSEQ multiplex PCR; TCRdb lists only in-frame clones, some missing. The profile shows 200,000 to 250,000 clones, about 87% of them singletons. The sequencing input was PBMCs. The chain joins TRBV5-6 to TRBJ2-7; unclear D gene. The TCR was taken from a man between 18 and 29 years old in good health and CMV-seronegative. The CDR3 protein is CASSSPRLEQYF. As DNA, the CDR3 is TGTGCCAGCAGCTCCCCCCGTCTCGAGCAGTACTTC.